This TCR beta chain was sequenced during a study of siplizumab effects on memory and regulatory T cells. Here immunoSEQ multiplex PCR was the method, and the copy in TCRdb shows in-frame clones only, minus some. The sample records 9,200 or so clones, roughly three quarters being singletons. Regarding the study as a whole: The study found naive T cells seemingly more diverse than memory cells and seemingly major alloresponse contributors. Siplizumab significantly brought down the alloreactive sequences that trace back to unstimulated CD4+ memory cells. Just a small share of alloreactive clones was traced back to unstimulated subsets. Tregs proliferating in siplizumab cultures lacked confirmation of their suppressive function.

This clone has a single count. Antigen unknown. This CDR3 spans 13 amino acids. With V trimmed by 3 bases and J by 8 bases, 7 bases remained unmatched. Per the germline V gene, CDR1 is SGHKS and CDR2 is YYEKEE (reference sequence). Sequencing used effector memory CD8+ T cells sorted from blood. Subset in this sample: unstimulated CD8+ effector memory T cells. V is TRBV5-5 and J is TRBJ1-2, with TRBD1 matching 7 bases. The clonotype originates from a human donor in good health. The CDR3: CASSWDSPYGYTF. CDR3 bases: TGTGCCAGCAGCTGGGACAGTCCCTACGGCTACACCTTC. Supplemented by reference TRBV5-5 and TRBJ1-2, the full variable domain reads DAGVTQSPTHLIKTRGQQVTLRCSPISGHKSVSWYQQVLGQGPQFIFQYYEKEERGRGNFPDRFSARQFPNYSSELNVNALLLGDSALYLCASSWDSPYGYTFGSGTRLTVV.